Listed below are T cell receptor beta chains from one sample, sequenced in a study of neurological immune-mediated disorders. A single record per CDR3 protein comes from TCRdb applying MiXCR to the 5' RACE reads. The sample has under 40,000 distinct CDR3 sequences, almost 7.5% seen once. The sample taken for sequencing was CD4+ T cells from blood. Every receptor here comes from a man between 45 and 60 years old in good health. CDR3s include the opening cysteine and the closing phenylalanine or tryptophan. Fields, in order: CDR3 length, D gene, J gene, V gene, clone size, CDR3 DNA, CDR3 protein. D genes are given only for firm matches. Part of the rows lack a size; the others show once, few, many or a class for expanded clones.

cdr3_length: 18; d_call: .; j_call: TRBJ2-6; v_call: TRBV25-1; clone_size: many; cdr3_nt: TGTGCCAGCAGTGCTCTTGGGGCGGTGAGCTCTGGGGCCAACGTCCTGACTTTC; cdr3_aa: CASSALGAVSSGANVLTF
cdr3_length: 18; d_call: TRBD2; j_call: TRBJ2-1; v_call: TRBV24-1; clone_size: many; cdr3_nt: TGTGCCACCAGTGACCCGGGACTAGCGGGAGGGGCCCACAATGAGCAGTTCTTC; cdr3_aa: CATSDPGLAGGAHNEQFF
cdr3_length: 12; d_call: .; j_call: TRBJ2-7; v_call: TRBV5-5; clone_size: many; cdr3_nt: TGTGCCAGCAGCCCGACGGACTACGAGCAGTACTTC; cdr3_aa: CASSPTDYEQYF
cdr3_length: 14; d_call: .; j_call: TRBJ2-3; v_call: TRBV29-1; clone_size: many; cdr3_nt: TGCAGCGTTGAAGGGGCGGGACGTACAGATACGCAGTATTTT; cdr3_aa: CSVEGAGRTDTQYF
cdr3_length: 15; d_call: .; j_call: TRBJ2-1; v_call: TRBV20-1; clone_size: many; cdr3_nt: TGCAGTGCGGGGGGGCCCCCGAGCTCCTACAATGAGCAGTTCTTC; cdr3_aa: CSAGGPPSSYNEQFF
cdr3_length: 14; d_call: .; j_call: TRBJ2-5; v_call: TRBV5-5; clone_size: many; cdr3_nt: TGTGCCAGCAGCCGCCGACAGGTTCAAGAGACCCAGTACTTC; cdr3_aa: CASSRRQVQETQYF
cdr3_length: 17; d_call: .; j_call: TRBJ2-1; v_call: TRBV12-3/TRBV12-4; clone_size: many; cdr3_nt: TGTGCCAGCAGTTCGGGTGTTCGGACTATCACATACAATGAGCAGTTCTTC; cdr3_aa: CASSSGVRTITYNEQFF
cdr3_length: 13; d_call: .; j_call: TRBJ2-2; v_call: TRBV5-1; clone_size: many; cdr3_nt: TGCGCCAGCTCGTCAACGAACACCGGGGAGCTGTTTTTT; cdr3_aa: CASSSTNTGELFF
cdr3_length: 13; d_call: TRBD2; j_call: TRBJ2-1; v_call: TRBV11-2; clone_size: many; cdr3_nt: TGTGCCAGCAGTCCCGGGACTAGGGGGGAGCAGTTCTTC; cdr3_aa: CASSPGTRGEQFF
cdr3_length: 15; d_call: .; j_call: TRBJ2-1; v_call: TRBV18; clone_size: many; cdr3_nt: TGTGCCAGCTCACCGTCCCTGAGCTCCTACAATGAGCAGTTCTTC; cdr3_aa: CASSPSLSSYNEQFF
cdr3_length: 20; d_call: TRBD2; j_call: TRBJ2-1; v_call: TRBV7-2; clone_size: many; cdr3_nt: TGTGCCAGCAGCTTCCCCGCCGGGACTAGCATTCTTGGGCCCTACAATGAGCAGTTCTTC; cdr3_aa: CASSFPAGTSILGPYNEQFF
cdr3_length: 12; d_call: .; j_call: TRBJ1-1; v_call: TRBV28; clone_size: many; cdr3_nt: TGTGCCAGCATAGGGGGGCCGGGTGAAGCTTTCTTT; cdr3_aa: CASIGGPGEAFF
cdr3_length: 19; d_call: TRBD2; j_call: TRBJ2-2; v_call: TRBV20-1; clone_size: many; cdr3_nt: TGCAGTGCTAGGAAACCGGGACTAGCGGGCCCGGGGGGCACCGGGGAGCTGTTTTTT; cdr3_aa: CSARKPGLAGPGGTGELFF
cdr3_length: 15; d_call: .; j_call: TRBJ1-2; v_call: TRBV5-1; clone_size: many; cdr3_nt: TGCGCCAGCAGCTTGGAAGGCAGGGGAGCGAGTGGCTACACCTTC; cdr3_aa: CASSLEGRGASGYTF
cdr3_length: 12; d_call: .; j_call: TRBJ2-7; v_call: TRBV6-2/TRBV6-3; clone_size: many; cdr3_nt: TGTGCCAGCGGGACAACCTCCTACGAGCAGTACTTC; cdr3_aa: CASGTTSYEQYF
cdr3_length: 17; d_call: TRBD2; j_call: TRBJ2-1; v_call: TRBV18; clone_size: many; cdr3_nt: TGTGCCAGCTCACTCAGACTAGCGCGGAGCTCCTACAATGAGCAGTTCTTC; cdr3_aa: CASSLRLARSSYNEQFF
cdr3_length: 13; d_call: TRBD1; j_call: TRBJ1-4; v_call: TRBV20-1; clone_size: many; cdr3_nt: TGCAGTGCTGCCGGGACAGGGGGTGAAAAACTGTTTTTT; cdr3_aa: CSAAGTGGEKLFF
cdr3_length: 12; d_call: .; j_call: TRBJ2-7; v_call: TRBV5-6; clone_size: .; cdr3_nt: TGTGCCAGCAGCTTGCAGGGGCGCGAGCAGTACTTC; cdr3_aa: CASSLQGREQYF
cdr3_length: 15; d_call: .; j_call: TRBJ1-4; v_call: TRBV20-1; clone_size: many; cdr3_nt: TGCAGTGCCACCAACCCGGCGGGGGGCGGGGAAAAACTGTTTTTT; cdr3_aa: CSATNPAGGGEKLFF
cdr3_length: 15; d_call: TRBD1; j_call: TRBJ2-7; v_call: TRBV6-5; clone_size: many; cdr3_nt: TGTGCCAGCAGTTACGGCGGACAGGGGCCCTACGAGCAGTACTTC; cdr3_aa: CASSYGGQGPYEQYF
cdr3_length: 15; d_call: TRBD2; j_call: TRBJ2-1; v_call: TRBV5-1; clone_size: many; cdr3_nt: TGCGCCAGCAAAGCGGGAGGGCCTAGTTACAATGAGCAGTTCTTC; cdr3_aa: CASKAGGPSYNEQFF
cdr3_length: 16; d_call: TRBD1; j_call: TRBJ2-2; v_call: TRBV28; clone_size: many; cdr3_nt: TGTGCCAGCAGGGACAGGGGGGGCTTCAGCACCGGGGAGCTGTTTTTT; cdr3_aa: CASRDRGGFSTGELFF
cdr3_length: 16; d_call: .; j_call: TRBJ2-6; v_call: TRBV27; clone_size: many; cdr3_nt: TGTGCCAGCAGGGACAGATACTACTCTGGGGCCAACGTCCTGACTTTC; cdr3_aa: CASRDRYYSGANVLTF
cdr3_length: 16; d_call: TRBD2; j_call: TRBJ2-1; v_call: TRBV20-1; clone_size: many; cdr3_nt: TGCAGTGCTGGCTTAGCGGGAGGGGGTCCCTACAATGAGCAGTTCTTC; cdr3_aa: CSAGLAGGGPYNEQFF
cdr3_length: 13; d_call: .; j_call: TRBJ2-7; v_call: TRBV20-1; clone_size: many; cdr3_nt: TGCAGTGCAAAGAGCGGAACCCACTTTAAGCAGTACTTC; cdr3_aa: CSAKSGTHFKQYF
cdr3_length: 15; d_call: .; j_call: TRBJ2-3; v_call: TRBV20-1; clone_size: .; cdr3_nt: TGCAGTGCTATCCTTAGCGGCCCGGAGACAGATACGCAGTATTTT; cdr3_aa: CSAILSGPETDTQYF
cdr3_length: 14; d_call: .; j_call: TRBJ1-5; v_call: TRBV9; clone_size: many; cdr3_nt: TGTGCCAGCAGCCCCGAGGACATCTCTGCGCCCCAGCATTTT; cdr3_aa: CASSPEDISAPQHF
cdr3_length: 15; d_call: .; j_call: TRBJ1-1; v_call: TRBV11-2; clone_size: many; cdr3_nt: TGTGCCAGCAGCTATAACAGGAACATGAACACTGAAGCTTTCTTT; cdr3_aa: CASSYNRNMNTEAFF
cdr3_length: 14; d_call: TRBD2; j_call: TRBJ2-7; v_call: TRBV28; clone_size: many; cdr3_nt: TGTGCCAGCCAACTAGCGGGAGGGACATACGAGCAGTACTTC; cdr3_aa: CASQLAGGTYEQYF
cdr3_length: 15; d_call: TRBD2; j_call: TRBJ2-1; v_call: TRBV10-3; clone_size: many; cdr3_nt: TGTGCCATCAGGGCGGTTGGACTAGCGGGAGACGAGCAGTTCTTC; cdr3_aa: CAIRAVGLAGDEQFF
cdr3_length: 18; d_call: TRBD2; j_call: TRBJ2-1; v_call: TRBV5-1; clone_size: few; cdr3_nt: TGCGCCAGCAGCTCATACAGGACTAGCGGGAGGGTGTACAATGAGCAGTTCTTC; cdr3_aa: CASSSYRTSGRVYNEQFF
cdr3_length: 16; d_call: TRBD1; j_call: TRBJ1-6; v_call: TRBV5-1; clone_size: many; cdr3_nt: TGCGCCAGCAGCTCAGGCACAGGACAGGGGAATTCACCCCTCCACTTT; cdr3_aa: CASSSGTGQGNSPLHF
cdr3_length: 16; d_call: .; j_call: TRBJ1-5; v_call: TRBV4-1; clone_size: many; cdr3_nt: TGCGCCAGCAGCCTAAGGGGGGGTGGGGGCAATCAGCCCCAGCATTTT; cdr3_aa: CASSLRGGGGNQPQHF
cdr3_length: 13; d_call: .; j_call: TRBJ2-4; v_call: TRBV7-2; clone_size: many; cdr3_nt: TGTGCCAGCAGCTTAGCCCCCCGACAGTCCTTTTACTTC; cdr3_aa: CASSLAPRQSFYF
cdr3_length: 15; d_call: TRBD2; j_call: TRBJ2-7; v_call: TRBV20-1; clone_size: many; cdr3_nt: TGCAGTGCTAGACCTCTAGCGGGAGGGGCCTACGAGCAGTACTTC; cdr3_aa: CSARPLAGGAYEQYF
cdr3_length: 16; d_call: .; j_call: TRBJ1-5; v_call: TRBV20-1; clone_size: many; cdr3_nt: TGCAGTGCCCAGAGAGTGGGGGTTAGGCGCAATCAGCCCCAGCATTTT; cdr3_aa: CSAQRVGVRRNQPQHF
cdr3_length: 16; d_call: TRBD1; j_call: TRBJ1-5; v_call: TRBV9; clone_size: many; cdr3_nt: TGTGCCAGCAGCTTAGGACAGGGCGGCCGCAATCAGCCCCAGCATTTT; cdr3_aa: CASSLGQGGRNQPQHF
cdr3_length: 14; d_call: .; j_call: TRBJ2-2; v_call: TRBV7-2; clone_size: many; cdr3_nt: TGTGCCAGCAGCCTACAGGAGAACACCGGGGAGCTGTTTTTT; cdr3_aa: CASSLQENTGELFF
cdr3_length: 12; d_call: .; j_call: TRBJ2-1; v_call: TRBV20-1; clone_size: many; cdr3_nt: TGCAGTGCGGAACTCTACCACAATGAGCAGTTCTTC; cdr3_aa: CSAELYHNEQFF
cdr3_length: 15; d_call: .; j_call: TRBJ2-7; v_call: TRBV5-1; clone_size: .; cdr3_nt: TGCGCCAGCAGCGTGTCAGTTGGGGGCGAGTCCGAGCAGTACTTC; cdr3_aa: CASSVSVGGESEQYF
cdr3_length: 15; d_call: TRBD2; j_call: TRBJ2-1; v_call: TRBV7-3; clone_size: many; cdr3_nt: TGTGCCAGCAGCGTAGGGACTAGCGGAAACAATGAGCAGTTCTTC; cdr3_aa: CASSVGTSGNNEQFF
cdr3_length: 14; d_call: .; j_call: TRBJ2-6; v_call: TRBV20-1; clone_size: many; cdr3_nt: TGCAGTGCTAAACCGAGCTCTGGGGCCAACGTCCTGACTTTC; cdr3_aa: CSAKPSSGANVLTF
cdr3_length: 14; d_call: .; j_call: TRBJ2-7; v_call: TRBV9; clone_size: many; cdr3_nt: TGTGCCAGCAGCGTAGCCCAGGGAAAATACGAGCAGTACTTC; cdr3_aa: CASSVAQGKYEQYF
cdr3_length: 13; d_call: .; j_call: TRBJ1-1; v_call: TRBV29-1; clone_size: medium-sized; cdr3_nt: TGCAGCGTTTGCAATCAGGGATGGGGTGAAGCTTTCTTT; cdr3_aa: CSVCNQGWGEAFF
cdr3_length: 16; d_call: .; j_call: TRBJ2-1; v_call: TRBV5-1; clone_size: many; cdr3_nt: TGCGCCAGCAGCTTGGGTGTGGGAATAGCAAGCAGTGAGCAGTTCTTC; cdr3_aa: CASSLGVGIASSEQFF
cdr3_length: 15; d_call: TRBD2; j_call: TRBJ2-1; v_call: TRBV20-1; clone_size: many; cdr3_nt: TGCAGTGCCGCCGGGACTAGCGGGAGGTACAATGAGCAGTTCTTC; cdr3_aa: CSAAGTSGRYNEQFF
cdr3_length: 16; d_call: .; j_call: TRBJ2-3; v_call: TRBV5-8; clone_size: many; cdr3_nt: TGTGCCAGCAGCTTGGTCCGGACAACTAGCACAGATACGCAGTATTTT; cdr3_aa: CASSLVRTTSTDTQYF
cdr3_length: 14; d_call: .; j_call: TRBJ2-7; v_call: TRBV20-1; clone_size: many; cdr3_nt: TGCAGTGCGAGAGGGCCCAGGAACTCCTACGAGCAGTACTTC; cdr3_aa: CSARGPRNSYEQYF
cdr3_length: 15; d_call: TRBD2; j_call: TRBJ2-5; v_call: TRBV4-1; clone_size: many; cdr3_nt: TGCGCCAGCAGCCAAGGCCCAGCGGGAGAAGAGACCCAGTACTTC; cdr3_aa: CASSQGPAGEETQYF
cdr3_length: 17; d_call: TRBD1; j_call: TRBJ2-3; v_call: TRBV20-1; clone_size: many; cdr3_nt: TGCAGTGCTAGAGATCCGCTTAGGACAGGGATCACAGATACGCAGTATTTT; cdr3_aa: CSARDPLRTGITDTQYF
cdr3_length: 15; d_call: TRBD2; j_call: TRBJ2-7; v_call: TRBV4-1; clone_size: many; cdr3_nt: TGCGCCAGCAGCCCCCTAGCGGGAGGAGTCTACGAGCAGTACTTC; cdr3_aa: CASSPLAGGVYEQYF